The clone carrying this T cell receptor (beta chain) appeared many times. Its specificity is unknown. These data are taken from a study of neurological immune-mediated disorders. Study-level points and caveats: It was the repertoires of 18 of 34 multiple sclerosis patients that phylogenetic grouping placed in one related-CDR3 cluster, which is a possible signature.

TCRdb ran MiXCR on the 5' RACE reads and lists one entry per CDR3 protein. The sample holds tens of thousands of distinct CDR3 sequences, about 3.5% seen once. The CDR3 is 13 residues long. The germline V and J ends were trimmed by 5 bases and 4 bases, with 10 bases remaining between them. In germline, CDR1 is MNHEY, CDR2 SVGAGI. The TCR comes from a woman aged 45-65 years with multiple sclerosis. Sequenced sample: PBMCs. The genes are TRBV6-5 and TRBJ2-3; TRBD1 or TRBD2 may be the D gene (6 bases each). Here the CDR3 DNA reads TGTGCCAGCAGTAAGAGGGGGGCAGATACGCAGTATTTT. Translating gives CASSKRGADTQYF.